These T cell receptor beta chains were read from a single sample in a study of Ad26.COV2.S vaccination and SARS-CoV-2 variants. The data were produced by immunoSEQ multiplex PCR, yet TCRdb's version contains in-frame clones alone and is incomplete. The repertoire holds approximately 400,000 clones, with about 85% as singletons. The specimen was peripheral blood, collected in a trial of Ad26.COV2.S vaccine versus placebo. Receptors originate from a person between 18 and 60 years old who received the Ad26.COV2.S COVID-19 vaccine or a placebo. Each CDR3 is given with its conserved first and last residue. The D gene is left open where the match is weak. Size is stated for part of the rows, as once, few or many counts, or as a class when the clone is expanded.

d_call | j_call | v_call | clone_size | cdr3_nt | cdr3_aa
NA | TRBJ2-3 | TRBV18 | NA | TGTGCCAGCTCCACGACAGGAGGAGCTAGCACAGATACGCAGTATTTT | CASSTTGGASTDTQYF
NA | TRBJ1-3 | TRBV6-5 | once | TGTGCCAGCAGTTACTCGAGCCCAGGGACTGGAAACACCATATATTTT | CASSYSSPGTGNTIYF
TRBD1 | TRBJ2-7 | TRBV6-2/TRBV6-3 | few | TGTGCCAGCAGCCTCGGGACAGGGGATAACGAGCAGTACTTC | CASSLGTGDNEQYF
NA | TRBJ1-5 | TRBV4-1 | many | TGCGCCAGCAGCCAAACGTCCGGGTTATCTCAGCCCCAGCATTTT | CASSQTSGLSQPQHF
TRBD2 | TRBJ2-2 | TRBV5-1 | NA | TGCGCCAGCAGCTACCCTAGCGGGGCGAACACCGGGGAGCTGTTTTTT | CASSYPSGANTGELFF
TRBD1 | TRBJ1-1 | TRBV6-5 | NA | TGTGCCAGCAGCCTGGACAGGAACGCTGAAGCTTTCTTT | CASSLDRNAEAFF
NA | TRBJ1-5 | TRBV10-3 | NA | TGTGCCATCAGTAACCGACGGGAGGACGGCAATCAGCCCCAGCATTTT | CAISNRREDGNQPQHF
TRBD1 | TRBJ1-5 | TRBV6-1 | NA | TGTGCCAGCAGTGAAGGACAGGGGGCTAATCAGCCCCAGCATTTT | CASSEGQGANQPQHF
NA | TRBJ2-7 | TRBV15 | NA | TGTGCCACCAGCCGGGGTGGAAGCTCCTACGAGCAGTACTTC | CATSRGGSSYEQYF
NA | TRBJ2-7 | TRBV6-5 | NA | TGTGCCAGCAGTTGGGGAACCTCCTACGAGCAGTACTTC | CASSWGTSYEQYF
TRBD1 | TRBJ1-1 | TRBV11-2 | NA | TGTGCCAGCAGCTTAACGTTGGGACAGCCGAACACTGAAGCTTTCTTT | CASSLTLGQPNTEAFF
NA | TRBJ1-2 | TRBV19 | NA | TGTAGTACACGAGGCGGTTATGGCTACACCTTC | CSTRGGYGYTF
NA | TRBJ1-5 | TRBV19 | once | TGTGCCAGTAGTATCAGGGACAGCAATCAGCCCCAGCATTTT | CASSIRDSNQPQHF
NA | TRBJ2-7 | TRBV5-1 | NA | TGCGCCAGCAGCTTTGGAGGGACGGGAGAGCAGTACTTC | CASSFGGTGEQYF
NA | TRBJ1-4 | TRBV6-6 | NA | TGTGCCAGCAGTAAAGATAGTTCGCCAAAACTGTTTTTT | CASSKDSSPKLFF
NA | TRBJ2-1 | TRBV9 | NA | TGTGCCAGCAGCGGCCGGTCGGGGACGGAATACAATGAGCAGTTCTTC | CASSGRSGTEYNEQFF
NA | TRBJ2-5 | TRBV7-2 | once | TGTGCCAGCAGCTTAGCGAGGAGCGGGTCCCTTGGGGGTGGAAAGACCCAGTACTTC | CASSLARSGSLGGGKTQYF
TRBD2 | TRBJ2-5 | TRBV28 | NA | TGTGCCAGCGGGAAGCCCCCAAAAGCGGGAGAAAAGACCCAGTACTTC | CASGKPPKAGEKTQYF
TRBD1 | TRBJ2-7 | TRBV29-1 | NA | TGCAGCGTGACAGGGGTCCTTACCTACGAGCAGTACTTC | CSVTGVLTYEQYF
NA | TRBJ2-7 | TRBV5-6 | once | TGTGCCAGCAGCTTAGAGGGCCTCTACGAGCAGTACTTC | CASSLEGLYEQYF
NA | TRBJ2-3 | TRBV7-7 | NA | TGTGCCAGCAGCTTAGACGGGAGCACAGATACGCAGTATTTT | CASSLDGSTDTQYF
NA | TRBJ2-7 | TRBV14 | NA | TGTGCCAGCAGCCAAGTGCACAGCCTATTGGGCGAGCAGTACTTC | CASSQVHSLLGEQYF
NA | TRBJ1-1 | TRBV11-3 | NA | TGTGCCAGCAGCTTACAGCTGAACACTGAAGCTTTCTTT | CASSLQLNTEAFF
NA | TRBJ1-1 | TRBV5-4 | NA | TGTGCCAGCAGCCGTCCTCCTCTCAGGGGTGGGAACACTGAAGCTTTCTTT | CASSRPPLRGGNTEAFF
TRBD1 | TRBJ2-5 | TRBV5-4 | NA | TGTGCCAGCAGCCCACCGACAGGGAAAGAGACCCAGTACTTC | CASSPPTGKETQYF
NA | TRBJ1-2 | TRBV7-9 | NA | TGTGCCAGCAGCCAGGCCGGGGGTGTTGGCTACACCTTC | CASSQAGGVGYTF
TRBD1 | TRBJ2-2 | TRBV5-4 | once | TGTGCCAGCAGCTTGGGAGGGACAGCGAACACCGGGGAGCTGTTTTTT | CASSLGGTANTGELFF
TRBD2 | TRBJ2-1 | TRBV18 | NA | TGTGCCAGCTCCGGGACTAGCGGGAACAATGAGCAGTTCTTC | CASSGTSGNNEQFF